This T cell receptor beta chain was sequenced for a study of T cell responses to AZD1222 COVID-19 vaccine. Study context: Second-dose intervals near 4 or 12 weeks were combined.

General study results and limits: At study baseline, merely five or six AZD1222 recipients were seropositive. Researchers report vaccine-associated CD4 TCRs spanning spike, with dominance at 160-218 and 743-854. Donors, mostly white British, included more females; clonal diversity was possibly underestimated.

The V end lost 6 bases, the J end lost 1 base, and 7 bases lay between the germline ends. Germline CDR1 MNHEY, CDR2 SVGEGT. The CDR3 totals 12 residues. This clone was picked up one time. Antigen: not known. Only in-frame clones appear in the TCRdb table, and some are missing; sequencing was by immunoSEQ multiplex PCR. Here the sample spans around 100,000 clones, around 85% being singletons. The sequence was obtained from an adult in good health. The sequencing here drew on peripheral blood, taken on day 0 of AZD1222 vaccination. The chain joins TRBV6-2 or TRBV6-3 to TRBJ2-7, with D unclear. The CDR3 DNA sequence: TGTGCCAGCAGCGACCGGTCCTACGAGCAGTACTTC. It is translated as CASSDRSYEQYF.